The 20 T cell receptor beta chains given below trace back to one sample, sequenced in a study of spatial heterogeneity in lung cancer. Time point of the sample: sample taken at primary tumor resection. Whole RNA came from tumor, nontumor lung or frozen PBMC and was sequenced without being sorted. TCRdb processed the 5' RACE reads anew with MiXCR; each CDR3 protein has one entry. The sample has some 6,900 distinct CDR3 sequences, 3% to 4.5% seen once. The sample here was normal lung tissue next to the tumor, taken at surgery. Receptor source: a female donor with early-stage non-small cell lung cancer.

This clonotype is medium-sized. This beta chain is a stray read from a library made for alpha chains; its abundance is not meaningful. The CDR3 region has the DNA TGTGCCAGCAGTTTCCTGGGAGGACCGGGGACAGGGCAGCAGTTCTTC. Protein: CASSFLGGPGTGQQFF. The V gene is TRBV27, the J gene TRBJ2-1; TRBD1 agrees at 9 bases. The CDR3 spans 16 residues. CDR1 is MNHEY, CDR2 SMNVEV, per germline (reference sequence). Trimming cost V 3 bases and J 11 bases; bases outside gene matches: 14.

Regarding this clonotype: This beta chain is off target for a library built for alpha chains, so its abundance means little. The gene calls are TRBV4-2 and TRBJ2-5; possible D gene TRBD2, 6 bases. There are 17 residues in the CDR3. Trimming shortened V by 0 bases and J by 1 base, and 15 bases separated the two germline ends. Germline-derived CDR1 and CDR2 are LGHNA and YNFKEQ. CDR3 DNA: TGTGCCAGCAGCCAAGATGTCGGGGCGGGGTCCCAAGAGACCCAGTACTTC. Its translation: CASSQDVGAGSQETQYF.

This clonotype is termed medium-sized. Since it is a stray read in a library aimed at alpha chains, this beta chain has a size that is not meaningful. The J gene is TRBJ1-4, the V gene TRBV29-1; D might be TRBD1 (5 bases). The germline V and J ends were trimmed by 0 bases and 9 bases, with 11 bases remaining between them. The length of the CDR3 is 13 residues. CDR1 and CDR2 from the germline V gene are SQVTM and ANQGSEA. This CDR3 is CSVEEIDSQKLFF. Here the CDR3 DNA reads TGCAGCGTTGAAGAGATCGACAGCCAAAAACTGTTTTTT.

This clonotype was found many times. This beta chain was picked up by a library intended for alpha chains and is off target, so its count carries little meaning. The chain has TRBV6-2 or TRBV6-3 and TRBJ2-7; D is perhaps TRBD2 (5 bases). Germline values: CDR1 MNHEY, CDR2 SVGEGT. The length of the CDR3 is 14 residues. Trimming cost V 6 bases and J 1 base, with 13 bases left between them. CDR3 in amino acids: CASRGDLSSYEQYF. The DNA for the CDR3 is TGTGCCAGCAGGGGAGACCTCTCATCCTACGAGCAGTACTTC.

Relative to its sample, this clonotype is medium-sized. Found in a library prepared for alpha chains, this beta chain is an off-target read, and its abundance has little meaning. The chain joins TRBV11-1 to TRBJ1-4; 10 bases map to TRBD1. Germline CDR1 and CDR2: SGHAT and FQDESV (reference sequence). The length of the CDR3 is 17 residues. With 5 bases clipped from V and 6 bases from J, the junction kept 12 bases outside the gene matches. CDR3 sequence (DNA): TGTGCCAGCAGCCCCCCCCGCGGACAGGGGGAGGATGAAAAACTGTTTTTT. Protein sequence: CASSPPRGQGEDEKLFF.

This clonotype showed up many times. For a library built for alpha chains, this beta chain is a stray read; little rests on its size. The rearrangement joins TRBV7-8 to TRBJ2-7; D may be TRBD1 (6 bases). V lost 4 bases to trimming and J lost 6 bases, with 16 bases between them. The length of the CDR3 is 14 residues. Germline CDR1 and CDR2: SGHVS and FQNEAQ. The CDR3, as DNA: TGTGCCAGCAGCTCCTTTCAGACAGGATCCGAGCAGTACTTC. This codes for CASSSFQTGSEQYF.

This clonotype was counted ten times or more. This beta chain is an off-target read within a library intended for alpha chains, so its frequency means little. V usage is TRBV12-5 and J usage is TRBJ1-2, with no clear D. This CDR3 is 12 amino acids long. Germline CDR1 LGHNT, CDR2 FRNRAP. Trimming shortened V by 2 bases and J by 7 bases, and 8 bases separated the two germline ends. The CDR3 loop is CASGLNSLGYTF. DNA of the CDR3: TGTGCTAGTGGTTTGAACTCCCTTGGCTACACCTTC.

This clonotype was found many times. For a library built for alpha chains, this beta chain is a stray read; little rests on its size. This sequence joins TRBV5-6 and TRBJ2-3, with a possible D match to TRBD2 (6 bases). There are 15 residues in the CDR3. CDR1 SGHDT and CDR2 YYEEEE come from the germline V gene. The V end was cut by 0 bases, the J end by 2 bases, with 10 bases between. Here the CDR3 DNA reads TGTGCCAGCAGCTTGGAGGGCGGGGTCACAGATACGCAGTATTTT. It specifies CASSLEGGVTDTQYF.

This clonotype was recorded at least ten times. Little can be read into the size of this beta chain, an off-target read in a library designed for alpha chains. CDR3 amino acids: CASSGGTGSSYNEQFF. The CDR3 region has the DNA TGTGCCAGCAGTGGGGGAACGGGGAGCTCCTACAATGAGCAGTTCTTC. The chain joins TRBV2 to TRBJ2-1; D is perhaps TRBD2 (5 bases). This CDR3 is built from 16 residues. V lost 4 bases and J 0 bases, leaving 13 bases between the germline ends. Looked up from germline, CDR1 is SNHLY and CDR2 is FYNNEI.

There are many counts of this clonotype. Little can be read into the size of this beta chain, an off-target read in a library designed for alpha chains. The chain uses TRBV5-5 and TRBJ2-6; unclear D gene. Germline values: CDR1 SGHKS, CDR2 YYEKEE (reference sequence). Trimming shortened V by 6 bases and J by 2 bases, and 21 bases separated the two germline ends. The CDR3 covers 18 residues. The CDR3 nucleotides read TGTGCCAGCACCCCTTGGACGGATCCCCTCGCTGGGGCCAACGTCCTGACTTTC. Translating gives CASTPWTDPLAGANVLTF.

This clonotype was detected many times. One end of the junction varies from germline; a read error may be responsible. Little can be read into the size of this beta chain, an off-target read in a library designed for alpha chains. This chain joins TRBV7-7 and TRBJ2-5, with 9 bases aligning to TRBD2. The CDR3 runs 16 residues. Germline V CDR1 and CDR2: SSHAT, FNYEAQ (reference sequence). The CDR3 DNA sequence: TGTGCTAGCAGTTCTCATGGTGCGGGGGGGGAAGAGACCCAGTACTTC. The encoded protein is CASSSHGAGGEETQYF.

Relative to its sample, this clonotype is medium-sized. Little can be read into the size of this beta chain, an off-target read in a library designed for alpha chains. This chain uses TRBV10-3 with TRBJ2-2; 10 positions match TRBD2. The ends lost 10 bases at V and 3 bases at J; junction bases unmatched: 8. Per the germline V gene, CDR1 is ENHRY and CDR2 is SYGVKD. The CDR3 contains 15 residues. The CDR3 region is CATDPGLAYTGELFF. For the CDR3, the DNA is TGTGCCACAGACCCGGGACTAGCGTACACCGGGGAGCTGTTTTTT.

This clonotype was counted ten times or more. A library prepared for alpha chains yielded this beta chain as an off-target read; its size is of little meaning. This chain connects TRBV3-1 to TRBJ2-3; 7 nucleotides line up with TRBD2. CDR3 length: 16 amino acids. Germline trimming cut 8 bases from V and 4 bases from J; bases unmatched to any gene: 15. Germline V gene sequence: CDR1 LGHDT, CDR2 YNNKEL (reference sequence). The CDR3 is CASARRGAGRADTQYF. The DNA of the CDR3 is TGTGCCAGCGCCCGCCGGGGCGCGGGGAGGGCAGATACGCAGTATTTT.

For this clonotype: This beta chain is an off-target read within a library intended for alpha chains, so its frequency means little. The chain employs TRBV9 and TRBJ2-7; TRBD1 matches at 8 bases. CDR3 length equals 14 residues. V lost 3 bases to trimming and J lost 7 bases; unmatched junction nucleotides: 9. Germline V gene data show CDR1 as SGDLS and CDR2 as YYNGEE. The CDR3 loop is CASSGGQGPGEQYF. The DNA of the CDR3 is TGTGCCAGCAGCGGAGGACAGGGTCCAGGGGAGCAGTACTTC. Drawing the rest from reference TRBV9 and TRBJ2-7, the complete variable domain is DSGVTQTPKHLITATGQRVTLRCSPRSGDLSVYWYQQSLDQGLQFLIQYYNGEERAKGNILERFSAQQFPDLHSELNLSSLELGDSALYFCASSGGQGPGEQYFGPGTRLTVT.

This clonotype was seen repeatedly, ten times or more. The library was designed around alpha chains, so this beta chain is a stray read whose abundance carries little weight. This chain joins TRBV15 and TRBJ2-1, with TRBD2 as a possible D gene (5 bases). The CDR3 totals 15 residues. Germline V gene sequence: CDR1 LNHNV, CDR2 YYDKDF (reference sequence). V was trimmed by 5 bases and J by 0 bases, leaving 11 bases between them. The CDR3 sequence is CATSPSGYSYNEQFF. The CDR3 nucleotides read TGTGCCACCAGCCCCTCGGGGTACTCCTACAATGAGCAGTTCTTC.

This clonotype was detected ten times or more. In a library made to pick up alpha chains, this beta chain is a stray read with a size that means little. The V and J genes are TRBV12-3 or TRBV12-4 and TRBJ2-5, with D possibly matching TRBD2 (5 bases). The CDR3 is 13 amino acids. Trimming took off 2 bases at V and 7 bases at J, with 11 bases between the two ends. The CDR3 region is CASSLRWETTQYF. The CDR3 DNA sequence: TGTGCCAGCAGTTTAAGGTGGGAGACGACCCAGTACTTC.

This clonotype is medium-sized in the sample. Within a library made for alpha chains, this beta chain is off target, and its count is uninformative. The J gene is TRBJ2-1, the V gene TRBV5-1, with D perhaps TRBD1 (6 bases). Trimming took off 4 bases at V and 7 bases at J, with 9 bases between the two ends. CDR3 length: 12 amino acids. Germline CDR1 is SGHRS and CDR2 is YFSETQ. The CDR3, as DNA: TGCGCCAGCAGCCTCGGACAGAATGAGCAGTTCTTC. It codes for CASSLGQNEQFF.

The table lists this clonotype with many counts. The library was built for alpha chains, so this beta chain is an off-target read and its size means little. V gene TRBV28 combines with J gene TRBJ2-3; D unclear. Germline lookup yields CDR1 MDHEN and CDR2 SYDVKM. Trimming stripped 8 bases from V and 1 base from J, with 10 bases between. The CDR3 covers 13 residues. CDR3: CASLTRGTDTQYF. The DNA for the CDR3 is TGTGCCAGCCTCACGCGCGGCACAGATACGCAGTATTTT.

In this sample, this clonotype turned up many times. In a library made to pick up alpha chains, this beta chain is a stray read with a size that means little. The V and J genes are TRBV5-6 and TRBJ2-2; D perhaps matches TRBD2 (5 bases). Germline loops: CDR1 SGHDT, CDR2 YYEEEE. Trimming took off 0 bases at V and 3 bases at J, with 6 bases between the two ends. CDR3 size: 14 residues. The CDR3 DNA follows: TGTGCCAGCAGCTTGGGGGAGTACACCGGGGAGCTGTTTTTT. As protein: CASSLGEYTGELFF.

This clonotype was seen many times. The library was designed around alpha chains, so this beta chain is a stray read whose abundance carries little weight. This rearrangement joins TRBV7-2 to TRBJ2-3, with 12 bases fitting TRBD2. V shed 4 bases and J 12 bases; nucleotides not matched to a gene: 8. Per germline, CDR1 SGHTA and CDR2 FQGNSA. CDR3 length: 14 amino acids. The CDR3 sequence is CASSSWTSGNYQYF. The CDR3, as DNA: TGTGCCAGCAGCTCGTGGACTAGCGGGAATTATCAGTATTTT.